The clone carrying this T cell receptor (beta chain) has more than one count but fewer than ten. The sample is drawn from a study of blood T cell repertoires in COVID-19. The table came from immunoSEQ multiplex PCR; TCRdb's copy has only in-frame clones and leaves some out. The table includes some 120,000 clones, roughly four fifths detected once. CDR1 is SEHNR, CDR2 FQNEAQ, per germline (reference sequence). This CDR3 has 13 residues. Trimming took 6 bases from V and 5 from J; bases not matched to a gene: 5. The rearrangement uses TRBV7-9 and TRBJ1-1; 8 positions agree with TRBD1. The TCR comes from a woman in her forties or fifties with acute or convalescent COVID-19. Material for sequencing was peripheral blood. CDR3 region: CASSWTGLTEAFF. CDR3 in DNA: TGTGCCAGCAGTTGGACAGGGTTAACTGAAGCTTTCTTT. The entire variable domain, with the rest obtained from reference TRBV7-9 and TRBJ1-1, is as follows: DTGVSQNPRHKITKRGQNVTFRCDPISEHNRLYWYRQTLGQGPEFLTYFQNEAQLEKSRLLSDRFSAERPKGSFSTLEIQRTEQGDSAMYLCASSWTGLTEAFFGQGTRLTVV.